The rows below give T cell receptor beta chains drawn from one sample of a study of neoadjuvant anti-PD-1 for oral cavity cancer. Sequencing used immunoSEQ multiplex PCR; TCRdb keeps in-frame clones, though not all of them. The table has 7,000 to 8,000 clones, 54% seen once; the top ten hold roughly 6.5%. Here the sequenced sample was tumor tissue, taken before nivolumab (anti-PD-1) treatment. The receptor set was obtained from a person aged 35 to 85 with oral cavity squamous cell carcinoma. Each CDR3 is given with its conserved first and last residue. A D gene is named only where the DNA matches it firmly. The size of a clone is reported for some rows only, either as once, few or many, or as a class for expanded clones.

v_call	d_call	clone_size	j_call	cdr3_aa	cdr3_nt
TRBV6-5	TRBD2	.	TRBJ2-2	CASRPGRGTGELFF	TGTGCCAGCAGACCTGGGAGGGGCACCGGGGAGCTGTTTTTT
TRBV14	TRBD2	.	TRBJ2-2	CASSLGAGATGELFF	TGTGCCAGCAGCCTTGGGGCGGGAGCCACCGGGGAGCTGTTTTTT
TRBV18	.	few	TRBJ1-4	CASSPGGIEKLFF	TGTGCCAGCTCACCAGGGGGAATCGAAAAACTGTTTTTT
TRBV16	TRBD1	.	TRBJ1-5	CASSLYYRGNSNQPQHF	TGTGCCAGCAGCCTATACTACAGGGGCAATAGCAATCAGCCCCAGCATTTT
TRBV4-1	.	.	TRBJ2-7	CASSLRPTYEQYF	TGCGCCAGCAGCCTTCGGCCCACCTACGAGCAGTACTTC
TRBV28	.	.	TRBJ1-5	CASRPGTGFGQLPQHF	TGTGCCAGCAGGCCTGGAACAGGGTTCGGCCAACTGCCCCAGCATTTT
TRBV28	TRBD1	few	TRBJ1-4	CASSPPDRGLGKLFF	TGTGCCAGCAGTCCACCGGACAGGGGGCTCGGAAAACTGTTTTTT
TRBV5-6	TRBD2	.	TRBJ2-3	CASSLVSSGRADTQYF	TGTGCCAGCAGCTTGGTTTCTAGCGGGAGAGCAGATACGCAGTATTTT
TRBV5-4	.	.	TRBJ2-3	CASSLNSGDTQYF	TGTGCCAGCAGCTTAAATAGCGGCGATACGCAGTATTTT
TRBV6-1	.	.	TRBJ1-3	CASRDSPGNTIYF	TGTGCCAGCAGGGACAGTCCCGGAAACACCATATATTTT
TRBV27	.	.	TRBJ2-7	CASSPSMGPYEQYF	TGTGCCAGCAGTCCGTCAATGGGTCCCTACGAGCAGTACTTC
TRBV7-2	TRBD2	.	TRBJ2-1	CASSVGLAGGFGEQFF	TGTGCCAGCAGCGTCGGACTAGCGGGGGGGTTTGGTGAGCAGTTCTTC
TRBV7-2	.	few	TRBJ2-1	CASSQDIRRAAYNEQFF	TGTGCCAGCAGCCAAGATATTAGGAGGGCCGCATACAATGAGCAGTTCTTC
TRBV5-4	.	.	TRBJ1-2	CASRSPQESFYGYTF	TGTGCCAGCCGCAGCCCCCAGGAGTCCTTCTATGGCTACACCTTC
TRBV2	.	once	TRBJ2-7	CASNRDPREEQYF	TGTGCCAGCAATAGGGACCCAAGGGAGGAGCAGTACTTC
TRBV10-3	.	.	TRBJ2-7	CAIRESVLGAYEQYF	TGTGCCATCAGGGAGAGCGTTCTAGGGGCCTACGAGCAGTACTTC
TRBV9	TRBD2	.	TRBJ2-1	CASSTRASGRRSYNEQFF	TGTGCCAGCTCGACTAGGGCTAGCGGGAGGAGGTCCTACAATGAGCAGTTCTTC
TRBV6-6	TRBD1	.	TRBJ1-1	CASSYSDRATEAFF	TGTGCCAGCAGTTACTCGGACAGGGCGACTGAAGCTTTCTTT
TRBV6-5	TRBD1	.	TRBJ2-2	CASSRDRNTGELFF	TGTGCCAGCAGTCGGGACAGAAACACCGGGGAGCTGTTTTTT
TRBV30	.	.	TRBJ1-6	CAWSVQPGGNSPLHF	TGTGCCTGGAGTGTACAGCCAGGCGGTAATTCACCCCTCCACTTT
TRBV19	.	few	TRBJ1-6	CASSTGGVLRRGSPLHF	TGTGCCAGTAGTACGGGGGGCGTCCTCCGCCGTGGTTCACCCCTCCACTTT
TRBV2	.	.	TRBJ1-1	CASRNDGVTEAFF	TGTGCCAGCAGGAATGACGGCGTCACTGAAGCTTTCTTT
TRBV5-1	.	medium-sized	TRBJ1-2	CASSLGQTSYGYTF	TGCGCCAGCAGCTTGGGGCAGACCAGCTATGGCTACACCTTC
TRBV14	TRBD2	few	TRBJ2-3	CASSQDRSSGDTQYF	TGTGCCAGCAGCCAAGATCGGTCTAGCGGAGATACGCAGTATTTT
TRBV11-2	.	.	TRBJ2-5	CASSLGGAPQETQYF	TGTGCCAGCAGCTTGGGGGGAGCGCCACAAGAGACCCAGTACTTC
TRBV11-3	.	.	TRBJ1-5	CASSLGFSEPQHF	TGTGCCAGCAGCTTAGGGTTCTCGGAGCCCCAGCATTTT